These 30 T cell receptor beta chains originate from one sample sequenced in a study of blood T cell repertoires in COVID-19. The data were produced by immunoSEQ multiplex PCR, yet TCRdb's version contains in-frame clones alone and is incomplete. The data show 200,000 to 300,000 clones, approximately 89% seen once. What was sequenced was PBMCs or T cells enriched from blood (not recorded which). These receptors were taken from a woman between 35 and 50 years old with acute COVID-19.

This clone turned up a few times. The chain links TRBV7-2 to TRBJ1-2, with TRBD1 matching 12 bases. The CDR3 is made up of 19 amino acids. The ends lost 2 bases at V and 3 bases at J; junction bases unmatched: 13. Germline lookup yields CDR1 SGHTA and CDR2 FQGNSA. The CDR3 here is CASSLNPYAGQGADYGYTF. CDR3 coding DNA: TGTGCCAGCAGCTTAAACCCATACGCGGGACAGGGGGCGGACTATGGCTACACCTTC.

The chain couples TRBV19 to TRBJ2-7, with 8 bases matching TRBD2. CDR1 and CDR2 (germline): LNHDA, SQIVND (reference sequence). Losses at the gene ends were 7 bases for V and 3 bases for J; bases not matched to a gene: 2. The CDR3 spans 12 residues. The CDR3 DNA is TGTGCCAGTAAACTAGCGGACTACGAGCAGTACGTC. This gives the protein CASKLADYEQYV.

The chain is built from TRBV19 and TRBJ2-1, with 8 positions matching TRBD2. The V segment lost 5 bases and the J segment 10 bases; nucleotides outside the gene matches: 4. The CDR3 is made up of 12 amino acids. Germline V gene sequence: CDR1 LNHDA, CDR2 SQIVND (reference sequence). CDR3 coding DNA: TGTGCCAGTAGTTCCAAGCGGGAGGAGCAGTTCTTC. It is translated as CASSSKREEQFF.

The V gene is TRBV3-1 (or the pseudogene TRBV3-2), the J gene TRBJ2-1; D is perhaps TRBD2 (6 bases). V gave up 1 base and J gave up 1 base, with 11 bases separating them. The CDR3 sequence is 16 residues long. Germline loops: CDR1 LGHDT, CDR2 YNNKEL (reference sequence). CDR3 DNA: TGTGCCAGCAGCCAAGTCCCCGGGACTTCCTACAATGAGCAGTTCTTC. This encodes CASSQVPGTSYNEQFF.

The V call is TRBV5-4, the J call TRBJ1-1; D is ambiguous. Trimming shortened V by 6 bases and J by 3 bases, and 15 bases separated the two germline ends. CDR1 SGHNT and CDR2 YYREEE come from the germline V gene (reference sequence). CDR3 length: 14 amino acids. The DNA of the CDR3 is TGTGCCAGCATGGTAAACTCTCGGGACACTGAAGCTTTCTTT. Encoded protein: CASMVNSRDTEAFF.

The rearrangement links TRBV2 to TRBJ1-3; unclear D gene. Germline V gene lookup returns CDR1 SNHLY and CDR2 FYNNEI. Trimming removed 5 bases from V and 0 bases from J, with 17 bases in between. This CDR3 spans 17 amino acids. As DNA, the CDR3 is TGTGCCAGCAGTTCTCTTCTCGGGAGGATCTCTGGAAACACCATATATTTT. It is translated as CASSSLLGRISGNTIYF.

The chain combines TRBV10-3 with TRBJ2-7; TRBD2 matches 9 bases. With V trimmed by 0 bases and J by 4 bases, 7 bases remained unmatched. The CDR3 extends over 16 amino acids. Germline V gene data show CDR1 as ENHRY and CDR2 as SYGVKD. CDR3 loop: CAISESGTSRAYEQYV. The CDR3 DNA reads as TGTGCCATCAGTGAGTCGGGGACTAGCCGAGCTTACGAGCAGTACGTC.

The J gene is TRBJ1-1, the V gene TRBV10-3; D might be TRBD1 (5 bases). Germline assignment: CDR1 ENHRY and CDR2 SYGVKD. V was clipped by 7 bases and J by 1 base, with 19 bases between them. The CDR3 runs 16 residues. CDR3 sequence reads: CAINPNGFGGNTEAFF. CDR3 DNA: TGTGCCATCAACCCAAACGGCTTCGGGGGGAACACTGAAGCTTTCTTT.

This chain's CDR3 is CASSPRFRGRGTEAFF. In nucleotides, the CDR3 is TGTGCCAGCAGCCCGAGATTCAGGGGTCGGGGCACTGAAGCTTTCTTT. This rearrangement joins TRBV7-8 to TRBJ1-1, with D maybe TRBD1 (6 bases). The germline CDR1 and CDR2 sequences are SGHVS and FQNEAQ. CDR3 length: 16 amino acids. V lost 5 bases to trimming and J lost 4 bases, with 20 bases between them.

The V call is TRBV7-2, the J call TRBJ1-2; 11 nucleotides align to TRBD1. Germline V lookup: CDR1 SGHTA, CDR2 FQGNSA. Losses at the gene ends were 1 base for V and 7 bases for J; bases not matched to a gene: 2. The CDR3 extends over 14 amino acids. CDR3 bases: TGTGCCAGCAGCTTAGTAGGGACAGGGGGTGGCTACACCTTC. Translated: CASSLVGTGGGYTF.

V gene TRBV5-1 combines with J gene TRBJ2-7, with 9 bases aligning to TRBD2. The germline V gene has CDR1 SGHRS and CDR2 YFSETQ. This CDR3 is built from 14 residues. V was pared by 8 bases and J by 1 base, with 7 bases of the junction left unmatched. The CDR3 protein is CASRATSGSYEQYF. The CDR3, as DNA: TGCGCCAGTAGGGCCACTAGCGGGTCCTACGAGCAGTACTTC.

This chain joins TRBV7-2 and TRBJ1-5, with D maybe TRBD1 (6 bases). The CDR3 extends over 15 amino acids. The V and J ends lost 1 base and 4 bases respectively, with 11 bases between them. In germline, CDR1 is SGHTA, CDR2 FQGNSA. CDR3 in amino acids: CASSLDTGKNQPQHF. The DNA of the CDR3 is TGTGCCAGCAGCTTAGACACAGGGAAGAATCAGCCCCAGCATTTT.

The chain combines TRBV9 with TRBJ1-2; tentative D call: TRBD1 (5 bases). V was shortened by 4 bases and J by 6 bases, with 7 bases between the two germline ends. The CDR3 is 11 amino acids. Germline loops: CDR1 SGDLS, CDR2 YYNGEE. CDR3 residues: CASSWGDGYTF. DNA for the CDR3: TGTGCCAGCAGCTGGGGGGATGGCTACACCTTC.

In the case of this clone: Different DNA sequences within this sample yield the same CDR3. V gene TRBV5-1 combines with J gene TRBJ1-6; 11 nucleotides agree with TRBD1. Germline CDR1 and CDR2: SGHRS and YFSETQ. CDR3 size: 14 residues. Germline trimming cut 5 bases from V and 8 bases from J; bases unmatched to any gene: 3. CDR3 amino acids: CASSRTGGDSPLHF. In DNA, the CDR3 is TGCGCCAGCAGTAGGACAGGGGGCGATTCACCCCTCCACTTT.

The V and J genes are TRBV18 and TRBJ1-5; 11 bases agree with TRBD1. The CDR3 extends over 15 amino acids. CDR1 and CDR2 from the germline V gene are KGHSH and LQKENI. V lost 3 bases and J lost 5; bases outside the gene matches: 3. The CDR3 sequence is CASSPGTGGYQPQHF. The CDR3 nucleotides read TGTGCCAGCTCACCCGGGACAGGGGGGTATCAGCCCCAGCATTTT.

This clone was detected only a few times. This chain links TRBV7-2 with TRBJ1-4; D is perhaps TRBD1 (5 bases). CDR3 length equals 14 residues. The V gene's germline CDR1 is SGHTA and CDR2 FQGNSA. With 4 bases removed from V and 7 bases from J, the gap between germline ends came to 13 bases. Here the CDR3 reads CASSSSGGGEKLFF. The CDR3 DNA follows: TGTGCCAGCAGCTCATCGGGGGGTGGTGAAAAACTGTTTTTT.

This clone was recorded only once. The chain joins TRBV2 to TRBJ2-7, with D hard to call. This CDR3 has 10 residues. CDR1 and CDR2 (germline): SNHLY, FYNNEI. V was clipped by 6 bases and J by 2 bases, with 2 bases between them. This CDR3 is CASSTYEQYV. The DNA for the CDR3 is TGTGCCAGCAGCACCTACGAGCAGTACGTC.

The chain employs TRBV19 and TRBJ1-2; possibly TRBD1 for D (6 bases). Germline CDR1 reads LNHDA; CDR2 reads SQIVND (reference sequence). V lost 3 bases and J 8 bases, leaving 13 bases between the germline ends. This CDR3 is built from 13 residues. The CDR3 protein is CASSIKGVDGYTF. CDR3 coding DNA: TGTGCCAGTAGTATCAAGGGGGTTGACGGCTACACCTTC.

The genes are TRBV7-2 and TRBJ2-2, with D uncertain. Trimming left V 7 bases short and J 1 base short, with 16 bases between. The germline V gene has CDR1 SGHTA and CDR2 FQGNSA. The CDR3 runs 16 residues. The CDR3: CASIRGTNLNTGELFF. The CDR3 DNA is TGTGCCAGCATCCGCGGCACGAACCTGAACACCGGGGAGCTGTTTTTT.

The chain uses TRBV28 and TRBJ2-5; D might be TRBD2 (5 bases). The V end was cut by 3 bases, the J end by 5 bases, with 16 bases between. CDR1 and CDR2 (germline): MDHEN, SYDVKM. The CDR3 length is 15 residues. DNA of the CDR3: TGTGCCAGCAGTTTGTCCGACCGCCGAGGGGAGACCCAGTACTTC. This codes for CASSLSDRRGETQYF.

This clone occurred once. The chain carries TRBV7-2 and TRBJ1-2; a possible D gene is TRBD1 (6 bases). The V and J ends lost 1 base and 0 bases respectively, with 9 bases between them. The length of the CDR3 is 15 residues. Germline V lookup: CDR1 SGHTA, CDR2 FQGNSA. The CDR3 DNA reads as TGTGCCAGCAGCTTAGACGCAGGGGCTAACTATGGCTACACCTTC. Its translation: CASSLDAGANYGYTF. Complete variable domain (other parts from reference TRBV7-2 and TRBJ1-2): GAGVSQSPSNKVTEKGKDVELRCDPISGHTALYWYRQSLGQGLEFLIYFQGNSAPDKSGLPSDRFSAERTGGSVSTLTIQRTQQEDSAVYLCASSLDAGANYGYTFGSGTRLTVV.

The CDR3 nucleotides are TGTGCCAGCAGATCGGACAGGGGGAGCTCCTATAATTCACCCCTCCACTTT. Translated, it gives CASRSDRGSSYNSPLHF. V is TRBV5-5 and J is TRBJ1-6; 10 bases are a match to TRBD1. The CDR3 consists of 17 residues. Germline V CDR1 and CDR2: SGHKS, YYEKEE (reference sequence). V shed 5 bases, J shed 0 bases, and the junction held 5 bases outside the gene matches.

The CDR3 here is CASSSSHTSPLHF. In DNA, the CDR3 is TGTGCCAGCAGTAGCTCTCACACTTCACCCCTCCACTTT. The V gene is TRBV5-6, the J gene TRBJ1-6; D is unresolved. CDR3 length: 13 residues. V gave up 5 bases and J gave up 9 bases, with 12 bases separating them. CDR1 is SGHDT and CDR2 is YYEEEE in the germline V gene.

This chain joins TRBV9 and TRBJ2-1; 10 positions match TRBD2. This CDR3 region has 16 residues. Trimming at V came to 1 base and at J to 2 bases, leaving 3 bases not matched to a gene. Germline V gives CDR1 SGDLS, CDR2 YYNGEE. CDR3 DNA: TGTGCCAGCAGCGTATCCAGCGGGAGGGCCTACAATGAGCAGTTCTTC. Translation: CASSVSSGRAYNEQFF.

The V and J genes are TRBV5-1 and TRBJ1-2; TRBD1 matches 8 bases. V was clipped by 0 bases and J by 4 bases; unmatched bases: 2. CDR3 size: 14 residues. Germline V gives CDR1 SGHRS, CDR2 YFSETQ. CDR3 amino acids: CASSLEGTGYGYTF. In DNA form, the CDR3 reads TGCGCCAGCAGCTTGGAAGGGACAGGCTATGGCTACACCTTC.

The rearrangement joins TRBV27 to TRBJ1-1, with D uncertain. The germline V gene encodes CDR1 MNHEY and CDR2 SMNVEV (reference sequence). CDR3 length: 14 residues. V lost 6 bases to trimming and J lost 2 bases, with 13 bases between them. The CDR3 loop is CASRPPAYNTEAFF. The CDR3 region has the DNA TGTGCCAGCAGACCCCCTGCCTATAACACTGAAGCTTTCTTT.

V gene TRBV7-2 combines with J gene TRBJ2-7; weak D call: TRBD2 (6 bases). This CDR3 contains 14 residues. Germline CDR1 reads SGHTA; CDR2 reads FQGNSA. The V gene lost 5 bases and the J gene lost 7 bases, with 18 bases spanning the gap. In DNA form, the CDR3 reads TGTGCCAGCAGCCCCGGGGGTACCCTACGAGAGCAGTACGTC. Protein sequence: CASSPGGTLREQYV.

This chain joins TRBV7-8 and TRBJ1-2; D is unclear. Trimming took 1 base from V and 5 from J, leaving 5 bases between them. Germline V lookup: CDR1 SGHVS, CDR2 FQNEAQ. This CDR3 contains 12 residues. In nucleotides, the CDR3 is TGTGCCAGCAGCTTAGATCGGTATGGCTACACCTTC. It encodes CASSLDRYGYTF.

V gene TRBV2 combines with J gene TRBJ1-2, with a tentative D call TRBD1 (5 bases). CDR3 size: 12 residues. Trimming removed 6 bases from V and 2 bases from J, with 7 bases in between. The germline CDR1 and CDR2 sequences are SNHLY and FYNNEI. This CDR3 reads CASRGQNYGYTF. CDR3 nucleotide sequence: TGTGCCAGCAGGGGGCAAAACTATGGCTACACCTTC.

This chain connects TRBV12-5 to TRBJ2-7, with TRBD1 as a possible D gene (8 bases). CDR3 length: 15 residues. Germline CDR1 reads LGHNT; CDR2 reads FRNRAP. V was cut by 4 bases and J by 0 bases, with 13 bases left in between. CDR3 residues: CASGSDRDYSYEQYF. The CDR3 DNA is TGTGCTAGTGGTTCGGACAGGGACTACTCCTACGAGCAGTACTTC.